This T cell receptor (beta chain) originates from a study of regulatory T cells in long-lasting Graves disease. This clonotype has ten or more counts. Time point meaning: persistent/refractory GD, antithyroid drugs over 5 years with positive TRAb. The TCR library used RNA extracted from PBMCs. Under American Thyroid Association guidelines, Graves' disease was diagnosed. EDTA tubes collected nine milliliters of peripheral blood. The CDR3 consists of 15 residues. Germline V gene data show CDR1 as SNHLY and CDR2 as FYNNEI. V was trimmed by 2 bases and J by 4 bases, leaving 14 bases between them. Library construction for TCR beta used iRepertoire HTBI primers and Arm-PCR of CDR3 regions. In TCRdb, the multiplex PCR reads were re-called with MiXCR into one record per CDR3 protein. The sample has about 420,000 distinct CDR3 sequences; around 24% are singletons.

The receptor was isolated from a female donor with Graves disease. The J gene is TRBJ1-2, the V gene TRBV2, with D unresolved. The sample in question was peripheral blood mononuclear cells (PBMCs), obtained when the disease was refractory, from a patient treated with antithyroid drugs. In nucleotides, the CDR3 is TGTGCCAGCAGTGAATACCGGGCCACTTCCTATGGCTACACCTTC. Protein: CASSEYRATSYGYTF.